The 13 T cell receptor beta chains listed next were all sequenced from one sample in a study of shared clonotypes between healthy human individuals. This table comes from immunoSEQ multiplex PCR, and its TCRdb copy is limited to in-frame clones, with some not included. The top ten clones hold about 1.5% of a sample with 850,000 to 1,200,000 clones, approximately 70% of them seen once. Material: memory CD4+ T cells sorted from blood. Subset here: CD45RA-negative fraction. These receptors were collected from a man between 18 and 29 years old in good health.

The J gene is TRBJ2-7, the V gene TRBV9; TRBD2 matches 13 bases. This CDR3 contains 15 residues. Germline V lookup: CDR1 SGDLS, CDR2 YYNGEE. Trimming at V came to 3 bases and at J to 6 bases, leaving 6 bases not matched to a gene. The CDR3: CASSASWTSGGEQYF. CDR3 coding DNA: TGTGCCAGCAGCGCCTCATGGACTAGCGGGGGCGAGCAGTACTTC. The full variable domain, completed using reference TRBV9 and TRBJ2-7, is DSGVTQTPKHLITATGQRVTLRCSPRSGDLSVYWYQQSLDQGLQFLIQYYNGEERAKGNILERFSAQQFPDLHSELNLSSLELGDSALYFCASSASWTSGGEQYFGPGTRLTVT.

This sequence joins TRBV6-1 and TRBJ2-5; D is unresolved. The J call may be incorrect, as the DNA end agrees better with TRBJ2-7. Germline CDR1 MNHNS, CDR2 SASEGT. CDR3 length equals 12 residues. CDR3 in amino acids: CASSDSGFEQYF. CDR3 DNA sequence: TGTGCCAGCAGTGATTCTGGGTTCGAGCAGTACTTC.

The V call is TRBV25-1, the J call TRBJ2-2, with a tentative D call TRBD2 (7 bases). The germline V gene encodes CDR1 MGHDK and CDR2 SYGVNS. Trimming removed 4 bases from V and 0 bases from J, with 15 bases in between. The CDR3 runs 17 residues. This CDR3 reads CASSGYAGATNTGELFF. CDR3 nucleotides: TGTGCCAGCAGTGGGTACGCGGGGGCTACGAACACCGGGGAGCTGTTTTTT.

The rearrangement uses TRBV7-2 and TRBJ2-5; the match to TRBD2 covers 8 bases. V lost 4 bases and J lost 4; bases outside the gene matches: 8. Germline CDR1 and CDR2: SGHTA and FQGNSA. The CDR3 totals 15 residues. The CDR3 DNA reads as TGTGCCAGCAGCTCTATGGGCCGGGAGGGAGAGACCCAGTACTTC. Protein product: CASSSMGREGETQYF.

V usage is TRBV5-1 and J usage is TRBJ1-3, with 8 positions matching TRBD1. The J segment lost 4 bases and the V segment lost 4 bases, leaving 7 bases of the junction unmatched. Per the germline V gene, CDR1 is SGHRS and CDR2 is YFSETQ. The CDR3 loop spans 15 amino acids. The CDR3 loop is CASSATGDGGNTIYF. The CDR3, as DNA: TGCGCCAGCAGCGCGACAGGGGATGGCGGAAACACCATATATTTT.

J is TRBJ1-2 and V is TRBV28; D call uncertain. Trimming took 3 bases from V and 0 from J, leaving 8 bases between them. Germline V lookup: CDR1 MDHEN, CDR2 SYDVKM. The CDR3 has 14 residues. In nucleotides, the CDR3 is TGTGCCAGCAGTTTTCGGACGGCTAACTATGGCTACACCTTC. As protein: CASSFRTANYGYTF.

A note on this clone: Within the sample, other DNA sequences also encode this same CDR3. The CDR3 DNA sequence: TGTGCCTGGAGCGGAGGGAGCAATCAGCCCCAGCATTTT. Protein product: CAWSGGSNQPQHF. The genes are TRBV30 and TRBJ1-5; no reliable D call. CDR3 size: 13 residues. V was pared by 3 bases and J by 1 base, with 7 bases between. The germline CDR1 and CDR2 sequences are GTSNPN and SVGIG (reference sequence).

This chain joins TRBV25-1 and TRBJ2-5; 7 nucleotides agree with TRBD1. The CDR3 runs to 13 residues. In germline, CDR1 is MGHDK, CDR2 SYGVNS. V lost 10 bases to trimming and J lost 0 bases; unmatched junction nucleotides: 5. The CDR3 region is CATSGTDQETQYF. For the CDR3, the DNA is TGTGCCACCTCGGGGACAGACCAAGAGACCCAGTACTTC.

V and J are TRBV18 and TRBJ2-3; a possible D gene is TRBD2 (6 bases). Trimming cost V 1 base and J 4 bases, with 12 bases left between them. CDR1 KGHSH and CDR2 LQKENI come from the germline V gene. The CDR3 length is 15 residues. For the CDR3, the DNA is TGTGCCAGCTCACCACGTTTGGAGGGATCAGATACGCAGTATTTT. It codes for CASSPRLEGSDTQYF.

With respect to this clone: The same CDR3 is also encoded by other DNA sequences in this sample. The genes are TRBV19 and TRBJ1-1; 8 bases agree with TRBD1. Looked up from germline, CDR1 is LNHDA and CDR2 is SQIVND (reference sequence). V trimming: 7 bases; J trimming: 4 bases; junction bases outside the gene matches: 2. This CDR3 contains 12 residues. The CDR3 DNA reads as TGTGCCAGTAACAGGGGGGGCACTGAAGCTTTCTTT. It encodes CASNRGGTEAFF.

This sequence joins TRBV9 and TRBJ2-2, with 12 bases matching TRBD2. V was clipped by 3 bases and J by 4 bases; unmatched bases: 7. The germline CDR1 and CDR2 sequences are SGDLS and YYNGEE. The CDR3 runs to 17 residues. CDR3 sequence: CASSALTSGGITGELFF. CDR3 nucleotide sequence: TGTGCCAGCAGCGCTTTAACTAGCGGGGGGATCACCGGGGAGCTGTTTTTT.

Of note for this clone: A much larger clone differs from this one at a single base, so this may be a read error. This sequence joins TRBV6-5 and TRBJ1-3; 8 bases map to TRBD1. V was pared by 6 bases and J by 1 base, with 2 bases of the junction left unmatched. This CDR3 is 14 amino acids long. Germline V gives CDR1 MNHEY, CDR2 SVGAGI. The chain's CDR3 is CASSRQGSGNTIYF. The CDR3 region has the DNA TGTGCCAGCAGCAGACAGGGGTCTGGAAACACCATATATTTT.

Note on this clone: This sample also contains other DNA sequences that code for the same CDR3. This chain links TRBV5-6 with TRBJ2-7; possible D gene TRBD2, 6 bases. Trimming pared 3 bases from V and 1 base from J, leaving 8 bases between. This CDR3 region has 13 residues. The germline CDR1 and CDR2 sequences are SGHDT and YYEEEE. Here the CDR3 DNA reads TGTGCCAGCAGCTCGGGACTTTCCTACGAGCAGTACTTC. Protein sequence: CASSSGLSYEQYF.